This TCR beta chain was identified during a study of Graves' ophthalmopathy and Graves' hyperthyroidism. This clonotype was detected only a few times. The CDR3 runs to 16 residues. V lost 2 bases and J lost 8; bases outside the gene matches: 8. From RNA, the CDR3 regions of TCR beta chains were amplified and sequenced. HTBI primers served in a first-round RT-PCR, which a second-round multiplex PCR followed. TCRdb reprocessed the multiplex PCR reads via MiXCR and lists one record per CDR3 protein. The sample has approximately 540,000 distinct CDR3 sequences, roughly 39% seen once. The receptor was isolated from an adult man with Graves' hyperthyroidism. V and J are TRBV12-3 or TRBV12-4 and TRBJ1-6; 8 nucleotides match TRBD1. The sample was peripheral blood or thyroid tissue (not recorded which). CDR3 in DNA: TGTGCCAGCAGTTTATTTGGAAGGGGACAGGATTCACCCCTCCACTTT. It encodes CASSLFGRGQDSPLHF.